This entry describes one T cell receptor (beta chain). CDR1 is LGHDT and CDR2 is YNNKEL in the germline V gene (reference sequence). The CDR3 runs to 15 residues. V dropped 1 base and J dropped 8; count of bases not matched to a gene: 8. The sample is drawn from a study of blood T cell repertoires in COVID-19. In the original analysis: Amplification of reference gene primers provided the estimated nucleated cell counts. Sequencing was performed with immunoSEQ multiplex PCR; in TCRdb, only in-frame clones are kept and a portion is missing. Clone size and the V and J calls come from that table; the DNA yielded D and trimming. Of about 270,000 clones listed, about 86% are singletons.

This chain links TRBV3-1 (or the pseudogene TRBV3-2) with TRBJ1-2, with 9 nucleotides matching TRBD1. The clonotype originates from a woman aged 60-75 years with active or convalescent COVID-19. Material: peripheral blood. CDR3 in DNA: TGTGCCAGCAGCCAAGCGGGACAGGGCGTAGGAGGCTACACCTTC. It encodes CASSQAGQGVGGYTF.